This T cell receptor (beta chain) stems from a study of CD8+ T cells in alopecia areata. In the study overall: The drug, oral tofacitinib, was given to treated patients at 5 to 10 mg twice daily.

Study conclusions and caveats: Scalp clonality and expanded CD8+ clones among the top 100 showed significant decreases with tofacitinib. It was observed that many expanded lesional clones persisted in scalp and blood during tofacitinib.

This CDR3 has 14 amino acids. V was shortened by 0 bases and J by 1 base, with 8 bases between the two germline ends. Germline CDR1 reads SGHRS; CDR2 reads YFSETQ. The authors extracted RNA and reverse transcribed it into cDNA as the sequencing template. Sequencing used immunoSEQ multiplex PCR; TCRdb keeps in-frame clones, though not all of them. In the table there are 150,000 to 200,000 clones, approximately 57% of which are singletons. The treatment is: oral pan-JAK inhibitor, 5-10 mg twice daily. Turning to this clone: As yet, its antigen is unknown.

The sequenced sample was CD4+ T cells sorted from blood, obtained at week 24, from a patient treated with tofacitinib. The TCR sequence derives from a human donor with alopecia areata. The chain joins TRBV5-1 to TRBJ2-7; possibly TRBD1 for D (5 bases). The CDR3 bases are TGCGCCAGCAGCTTGGGGGGCAGTTCCTACGAGCAGTACTTC. Its translation is CASSLGGSSYEQYF.